This entry lists 26 T cell receptor beta chains sequenced from one sample in a study of cytomegalovirus exposure and HLA in healthy donors. TCRdb keeps only in-frame clones here, not all; method: immunoSEQ multiplex PCR. Of about 130,000 clones in the sample, roughly 93% were seen once. Sequencing was done on a sample of PBMCs. These receptors were taken from a man aged 18 to 29 in good health and CMV-seropositive.

This clone appeared a single time. The genes are TRBV7-3 and TRBJ2-4; D not certain. This CDR3 has 14 residues. Deletions cut 5 bases from V and 5 bases from J, with 13 bases between. Germline CDR1 and CDR2: SGHTA and FQGTGA. The CDR3 DNA reads as TGTGCCAGCAGCCCGATGGATGGGCAAAACATTCAGTACTTC. Amino acids: CASSPMDGQNIQYF.

This rearrangement joins TRBV10-3 to TRBJ2-3, with no clear D. Germline-derived CDR1 and CDR2 are ENHRY and SYGVKD. V lost 8 bases and J 3 bases, leaving 6 bases between the germline ends. CDR3 length equals 11 residues. The CDR3 spells CAIVVTDTQYF. DNA of the CDR3: TGTGCCATCGTAGTGACAGATACGCAGTATTTT.

The V gene is TRBV7-2, the J gene TRBJ1-2, with D unresolved. The germline gives CDR1 SGHTA, CDR2 FQGNSA. Trimming cost V 1 base and J 3 bases, with 9 bases left between them. The CDR3 spans 14 residues. CDR3 sequence: CASSLVSGHYGYTF. The CDR3 DNA is TGTGCCAGCAGCTTAGTTAGCGGTCACTATGGCTACACCTTC.

This chain joins TRBV28 and TRBJ2-7; TRBD2 aligns across 10 bases. V shed 2 bases and J 7 bases; nucleotides not matched to a gene: 20. Looked up from germline, CDR1 is MDHEN and CDR2 is SYDVKM. The CDR3 totals 19 residues. The CDR3: CASSLRQGEFPGTSEEQYF. The CDR3 nucleotides read TGTGCCAGCAGTTTAAGGCAGGGCGAATTCCCCGGGACTAGCGAAGAGCAGTACTTC.

The chain couples TRBV27 to TRBJ2-5; a possible D gene is TRBD1 (6 bases). CDR3 length equals 14 residues. The V gene's germline CDR1 is MNHEY and CDR2 SMNVEV (reference sequence). Trimming stripped 6 bases from V and 5 bases from J, with 16 bases between. The CDR3 coding sequence is TGTGCCAGCAGGCTCCGGGACACAGGGGAGACCCAGTACTTC. Translating it yields CASRLRDTGETQYF.

The count of this clone is one. The V gene is TRBV4-2, the J gene TRBJ2-7; D might be TRBD1 (5 bases). The CDR3 spans 16 residues. Per germline, CDR1 LGHNA and CDR2 YNFKEQ. Deletions cut 0 bases from V and 3 bases from J, with 15 bases between. This chain's CDR3 is CASSQDRSRASYEQYF. The CDR3 nucleotides read TGTGCCAGCAGCCAAGATAGAAGCAGGGCAAGCTACGAGCAGTACTTC.

CDR3 sequence reads: CASSAETGVAYEQYF. The CDR3 DNA reads as TGTGCCAGCAGCGCCGAGACAGGGGTTGCCTACGAGCAGTACTTC. This rearrangement joins TRBV7-6 to TRBJ2-7, with 8 bases matching TRBD1. Per germline, CDR1 SGHVS and CDR2 FNYEAQ. Trimming at V came to 5 bases and at J to 2 bases, leaving 8 bases not matched to a gene. The CDR3 contains 15 residues.

V and J are TRBV11-3 and TRBJ2-2; 9 bases line up with TRBD2. J lost 6 bases, V lost 5 bases, and 4 bases had no gene match. CDR3 size: 14 residues. Germline V gene sequence: CDR1 SGHNT, CDR2 YENEEA. Here the CDR3 DNA reads TGTGCCAGCAGCAAGGCGGGAGGGGCCGGGGAGCTGTTTTTT. The encoded protein is CASSKAGGAGELFF.

The chain joins TRBV19 to TRBJ2-7, with D possibly TRBD1 on 6 matching bases. There are 14 residues in the CDR3. The ends were cut back, 7 bases at V and 4 bases at J, with 17 bases in the middle. CDR1 LNHDA and CDR2 SQIVND come from the germline V gene (reference sequence). The CDR3 bases are TGTGCCAGTACTTCACAACAGGGCCCTTACGAGCAGTACTTC. This codes for CASTSQQGPYEQYF.

The chain has TRBV6-5 and TRBJ2-7, with 9 bases matching TRBD1. Looked up from germline, CDR1 is MNHEY and CDR2 is SVGAGI. CDR3 length: 15 residues. Trimming took 5 bases from V and 3 from J; bases not matched to a gene: 8. The CDR3 nucleotides are TGTGCCAGCAGTCCCTCCGACAGGGGGGACTACGAGCAGTACTTC. This gives the protein CASSPSDRGDYEQYF.

The V call is TRBV28, the J call TRBJ2-7; TRBD2 matches at 9 bases. Germline V lookup: CDR1 MDHEN, CDR2 SYDVKM. The junction had 7 bases not matched to a gene; V was cut back by 6 bases and J by 1 base. This CDR3 is 15 amino acids long. The CDR3 is CASSETTSGSYEQYF. DNA for the CDR3: TGTGCCAGCAGCGAAACGACTAGCGGATCCTACGAGCAGTACTTC.

The V and J genes are TRBV4-1 and TRBJ2-4; 10 bases agree with TRBD1. This CDR3 has 14 amino acids. The V and J ends lost 1 base and 9 bases, in that order; junction bases with no gene match: 3. Germline CDR1 MGHRA, CDR2 YSYEKL. CDR3 nucleotide sequence: TGCGCCAGCAGCCAAGGGACAGGGGGTAGCATTCAGTACTTC. It translates to CASSQGTGGSIQYF.

This chain joins TRBV5-5 and TRBJ2-5; 8 nucleotides match TRBD2. This CDR3 region has 16 residues. Trimming removed 4 bases from V and 3 bases from J; junction bases left unmatched: 11. Germline V gives CDR1 SGHKS, CDR2 YYEKEE (reference sequence). Here the CDR3 reads CASSRFSGIMEETQYF. The CDR3 coding sequence is TGTGCCAGCAGCCGCTTTAGCGGGATCATGGAAGAGACCCAGTACTTC.

The chain couples TRBV18 to TRBJ2-5, with D tentatively TRBD2 (6 bases). Trimming shortened V by 3 bases and J by 5 bases, and 10 bases separated the two germline ends. CDR1 KGHSH and CDR2 LQKENI come from the germline V gene. This CDR3 is 13 amino acids long. The CDR3 nucleotides read TGTGCCAGCTCACCCGGAGGGCACGAGACCCAGTACTTC. This translates into CASSPGGHETQYF.

V is TRBV19 and J is TRBJ2-3; possible D gene TRBD2, 6 bases. The CDR3 length is 15 residues. The germline V gene has CDR1 LNHDA and CDR2 SQIVND (reference sequence). The V end was cut by 4 bases, the J end by 4 bases, with 15 bases between. CDR3 in amino acids: CASSKSPSDSDTQYF. The CDR3 bases are TGTGCCAGTAGTAAGAGTCCTAGCGATTCAGATACGCAGTATTTT. Full variable domain (remainder filled in from reference TRBV19 and TRBJ2-3): DGGITQSPKYLFRKEGQNVTLSCEQNLNHDAMYWYRQDPGQGLRLIYYSQIVNDFQKGDIAEGYSVSREKKESFPLTVTSAQKNPTAFYLCASSKSPSDSDTQYFGPGTRLTVL.

The chain is built from TRBV9 and TRBJ2-1; a possible D gene is TRBD2 (6 bases). This CDR3 has 15 residues. Deletions cut 2 bases from V and 2 bases from J, with 11 bases between. The germline CDR1 and CDR2 sequences are SGDLS and YYNGEE. CDR3 sequence (DNA): TGTGCCAGCAGCGTTACGAGCGGGCCCTACAATGAGCAGTTCTTC. This translates into CASSVTSGPYNEQFF.

The CDR3: CASRRDYQETQYF. The CDR3 nucleotides are TGTGCCAGCAGGAGGGACTACCAAGAGACCCAGTACTTC. The V and J genes are TRBV2 and TRBJ2-5; D is perhaps TRBD2 (6 bases). Germline V gives CDR1 SNHLY, CDR2 FYNNEI. This CDR3 has 13 amino acids. Trimming took off 6 bases at V and 0 bases at J, with 8 bases between the two ends.

This chain joins TRBV5-1 and TRBJ2-5; possibly TRBD1 for D (6 bases). The ends were cut back, 4 bases at V and 5 bases at J, with 12 bases in the middle. The CDR3 sequence is 13 residues long. Germline V lookup: CDR1 SGHRS, CDR2 YFSETQ. Here the CDR3 reads CASSPDSWETQYF. In nucleotides, the CDR3 is TGCGCCAGCAGCCCGGACAGTTGGGAGACCCAGTACTTC.

The J gene is TRBJ2-7, the V gene TRBV10-3; 11 bases map to TRBD2. With 3 bases clipped from V and 2 bases from J, the junction kept 6 bases outside the gene matches. CDR3 length: 16 residues. The germline CDR1 and CDR2 sequences are ENHRY and SYGVKD. This CDR3 reads CAISEWLAGGTYEQYF. CDR3 bases: TGTGCCATCAGTGAATGGCTAGCGGGAGGAACCTACGAGCAGTACTTC.

The gene calls are TRBV2 and TRBJ2-1, with 8 positions matching TRBD2. Germline V gives CDR1 SNHLY, CDR2 FYNNEI. This CDR3 has 16 amino acids. The ends lost 8 bases at V and 4 bases at J; junction bases unmatched: 13. CDR3 amino acids: CASGGDLAGLYNEQFF. In DNA, the CDR3 is TGTGCCAGCGGGGGGGATTTAGCGGGACTGTACAATGAGCAGTTCTTC. Looking up the rest from reference TRBV2 and TRBJ2-1 gives the full variable domain: EPEVTQTPSHQVTQMGQEVILRCVPISNHLYFYWYRQILGQKVEFLVSFYNNEISEKSEIFDDQFSVERPDGSNFTLKIRSTKLEDSAMYFCASGGDLAGLYNEQFFGPGTRLTVL.

The rearrangement joins TRBV19 to TRBJ2-3; 7 positions agree with TRBD2. Losses at the gene ends were 3 bases for V and 0 bases for J; bases not matched to a gene: 6. The CDR3 length is 16 residues. From germline, CDR1 is LNHDA and CDR2 SQIVND (reference sequence). The CDR3 DNA reads as TGTGCCAGTAGTATGATAACCGGGAGGAGCACAGATACGCAGTATTTT. This encodes CASSMITGRSTDTQYF.

CDR3 sequence reads: CASNLGGSGANVLTF. CDR3 nucleotide sequence: TGTGCCAGCAACCTAGGGGGCTCTGGGGCCAACGTCCTGACTTTC. The chain carries TRBV2 and TRBJ2-6, with a possible D match to TRBD1 (6 bases). Germline V CDR1 and CDR2: SNHLY, FYNNEI. This CDR3 is 15 amino acids long. The V end lost 7 bases, the J end lost 0 bases, and 10 bases lay between the germline ends.

This sequence joins TRBV11-3 and TRBJ2-2; D not resolved. The CDR3 is 12 amino acids. V was clipped by 6 bases and J by 2 bases, with 4 bases between them. The germline CDR1 and CDR2 sequences are SGHNT and YENEEA. CDR3 region: CASSPNTGELFF. The CDR3 nucleotides are TGTGCCAGCAGTCCAAACACCGGGGAGCTGTTTTTT.

This sequence joins TRBV7-6 and TRBJ2-2; a weak D match, TRBD2 (5 bases). Trimming cost V 0 bases and J 1 base, with 9 bases left between them. Germline CDR1 and CDR2: SGHVS and FNYEAQ. The CDR3 is 16 amino acids. The CDR3 region is CASSLARRENTGELFF. In DNA, the CDR3 is TGTGCCAGCAGCTTAGCGAGACGGGAGAACACCGGGGAGCTGTTTTTT. The variable domain in full, with the rest retrieved from reference TRBV7-6 and TRBJ2-2, is GAGVSQSPRYKVTKRGQDVALRCDPISGHVSLYWYRQALGQGPEFLTYFNYEAQQDKSGLPNDRFSAERPEGSISTLTIQRTEQRDSAMYRCASSLARRENTGELFFGEGSRLTVL.

The rearrangement uses TRBV19 and TRBJ1-1; unclear D gene. Germline V gene sequence: CDR1 LNHDA, CDR2 SQIVND (reference sequence). This CDR3 spans 11 amino acids. V shed 8 bases and J shed 7 bases, with 11 bases lying between them. Here the CDR3 reads CASLAEGEAFF. In DNA form, the CDR3 reads TGTGCCAGTCTGGCGGAAGGTGAAGCTTTCTTT.

The chain has TRBV5-4 and TRBJ2-3, with TRBD1 matching over 8 bases. The CDR3 consists of 13 residues. V gave up 5 bases and J gave up 2 bases; unmatched junction bases: 1. From germline, CDR1 is SGHNT and CDR2 YYREEE (reference sequence). This chain's CDR3 is CASRGQDTDTQYF. The CDR3 region has the DNA TGTGCCAGCAGGGGACAGGACACAGATACGCAGTATTTT.